One and the same sample provided the 18 T cell receptor beta chains below, sequenced in a study of T cell repertoires in cytomegalovirus infection. Each CDR3 protein is one row after TCRdb ran MiXCR on the reads. The table includes under 150,000 distinct CDR3 sequences, about 10% detected once. The sequenced material came from PBMCs. These receptors were collected from a human donor in good health (CMV status not recorded). Some clones in this sample may be carry-over from other donors' samples.

The table lists this clonotype with many counts. The J gene is TRBJ1-1, the V gene TRBV19; D might be TRBD1 (6 bases). Germline V gives CDR1 LNHDA, CDR2 SQIVND (reference sequence). V shed 3 bases and J shed 5 bases, with 16 bases lying between them. This CDR3 is built from 15 residues. CDR3 coding DNA: TGTGCCAGTAGTATCGCGGCAGGGGTTGGTACTGAAGCTTTCTTT. It encodes CASSIAAGVGTEAFF.

V usage is TRBV5-1 and J usage is TRBJ2-2; 9 bases fit TRBD1. The CDR3 is 16 residues long. With V trimmed by 4 bases and J by 5 bases, 9 bases remained unmatched. Germline CDR1 reads SGHRS; CDR2 reads YFSETQ. The CDR3 spells CASSDPGQGGTGELFF. The CDR3 coding sequence is TGCGCCAGCAGCGACCCGGGACAGGGAGGGACCGGGGAGCTGTTTTTT.

This clonotype was seen ten or more times. The chain employs TRBV28 and TRBJ1-3; D gene ambiguous. Germline CDR1 reads MDHEN; CDR2 reads SYDVKM. This CDR3 contains 12 residues. Trimming shortened V by 9 bases and J by 0 bases, and 6 bases separated the two germline ends. CDR3 DNA sequence: TGTGCCAGTGACAACTCTGGAAACACCATATATTTT. It specifies CASDNSGNTIYF.

This sequence joins TRBV29-1 and TRBJ2-3; 7 bases line up with TRBD1. Trimming removed 6 bases from V and 4 bases from J; junction bases left unmatched: 7. Per germline, CDR1 SQVTM and CDR2 ANQGSEA. This CDR3 has 13 amino acids. CDR3 bases: TGCAGCGTCTGGACAGGCTGGCCAGATACGCAGTATTTT. Its translation: CSVWTGWPDTQYF.

The sample holds many counts of this clonotype. The V call is TRBV25-1, the J call TRBJ2-2; TRBD1 agrees at 8 bases. The germline gives CDR1 MGHDK, CDR2 SYGVNS. The CDR3 loop spans 15 amino acids. The V and J ends lost 8 bases and 5 bases, in that order; junction bases with no gene match: 10. CDR3 region: CASALTGGSTGELFF. The CDR3 DNA reads as TGTGCCAGCGCCCTCACAGGGGGAAGTACCGGGGAGCTGTTTTTT.

This clonotype has ten or more counts. The chain carries TRBV28 and TRBJ1-5; TRBD1 aligns across 9 bases. J lost 5 bases, V lost 4 bases, and 6 bases had no gene match. The CDR3 covers 15 residues. CDR1 and CDR2 (germline): MDHEN, SYDVKM. DNA of the CDR3: TGTGCCAGCAGTTCCGGGGACAGGGTCCATCAGCCCCAGCATTTT. Translation gives CASSSGDRVHQPQHF.

This clonotype was found many times. The chain uses TRBV29-1 and TRBJ1-1, with D maybe TRBD1 (5 bases). CDR1 and CDR2 (germline): SQVTM, ANQGSEA. This CDR3 is 14 amino acids long. The germline V and J ends were trimmed by 6 bases and 6 bases, with 20 bases remaining between them. The CDR3 here is CSVGLFGQAAEAFF. Here the CDR3 DNA reads TGCAGCGTGGGGTTATTCGGACAAGCGGCTGAAGCTTTCTTT.

As for this clonotype: One end of the junction is discordant with germline, which a read error may explain. The CDR3 coding sequence is TGTGCCAGCAGTTTAAGGTTCCGGGACAGAAGCACAGATACGCAGTATTTC. Its translation is CASSLRFRDRSTDTQYF. V is TRBV28 and J is TRBJ2-3, with 7 bases that match TRBD1. Germline V gene lookup returns CDR1 MDHEN and CDR2 SYDVKM. The length of the CDR3 is 17 residues.

Concerning this clonotype itself: The junction and the germline gene differ at one end; a read error may be behind it. This chain joins TRBV6-5 and TRBJ2-6, with 10 nucleotides matching TRBD1. Per germline, CDR1 MNHEY and CDR2 SVGAGI. The CDR3 sequence is 15 residues long. The CDR3 here is CASSLVGTGVNVLTF. In DNA form, the CDR3 reads TGTGCCAGCAGTTTGGTGGGGACAGGGGTCAACGTCCTGACTTTC.

This clonotype was counted between two and nine times. V and J are TRBV20-1 and TRBJ1-1; 8 bases agree with TRBD1. This CDR3 contains 14 residues. The V segment lost 3 bases and the J segment 1 base; nucleotides outside the gene matches: 4. Germline V CDR1 and CDR2: DFQATT, SNEGSKA (reference sequence). The CDR3 is CSASWTGKNTEAFF. In DNA, the CDR3 is TGCAGTGCTAGTTGGACAGGGAAGAACACTGAAGCTTTCTTT.

This clonotype has a count of ten or more. V usage is TRBV7-6 and J usage is TRBJ1-5, with a weak D call TRBD1 (5 bases). The CDR3 is made up of 14 amino acids. The V end lost 5 bases, the J end lost 3 bases, and 11 bases lay between the germline ends. Per germline, CDR1 SGHVS and CDR2 FNYEAQ. The CDR3 sequence is CASSAGTVNQPQHF. CDR3 DNA sequence: TGTGCCAGCAGCGCAGGGACCGTCAATCAGCCCCAGCATTTT.

This clonotype was observed at least ten times. This sequence joins TRBV2 and TRBJ2-4; 10 bases agree with TRBD1. CDR1 is SNHLY and CDR2 is FYNNEI in the germline V gene. There are 17 residues in the CDR3. J was trimmed by 7 bases and V by 7 bases; bases with no gene match: 16. The CDR3 coding sequence is TGTGCCAGCACTCTCGGGACAGGGGATGTCAGGTTTAACATTCAGTACTTC. The encoded protein is CASTLGTGDVRFNIQYF.

The chain links TRBV19 to TRBJ2-1; TRBD1 matches 8 bases. The ends lost 11 bases at V and 4 bases at J; junction bases unmatched: 7. The CDR3 loop spans 13 amino acids. Germline-derived CDR1 and CDR2 are LNHDA and SQIVND (reference sequence). Here the CDR3 reads CACGTGYYNEQFF. The CDR3 region has the DNA TGTGCCTGTGGGACAGGCTATTACAATGAGCAGTTCTTC.

This clonotype was recorded many times. This chain uses TRBV5-1 with TRBJ1-1; 7 bases are a match to TRBD1. The germline V gene has CDR1 SGHRS and CDR2 YFSETQ. V dropped 0 bases and J dropped 1; count of bases not matched to a gene: 3. The CDR3 is made up of 15 amino acids. The CDR3 DNA sequence: TGCGCCAGCAGCTTGGAATCAGGGGGGAACACTGAAGCTTTCTTT. Amino acid sequence: CASSLESGGNTEAFF. Drawing the rest from reference TRBV5-1 and TRBJ1-1, the complete variable domain is KAGVTQTPRYLIKTRGQQVTLSCSPISGHRSVSWYQQTPGQGLQFLFEYFSETQRNKGNFPGRFSGRQFSNSRSEMNVSTLELGDSALYLCASSLESGGNTEAFFGQGTRLTVV.

This clonotype appeared many times. The chain has TRBV7-9 and TRBJ2-3; D assignment may be TRBD1 or TRBD2 (7 bases each). This CDR3 has 17 residues. Germline V gene lookup returns CDR1 SEHNR and CDR2 FQNEAQ (reference sequence). V was shortened by 4 bases and J by 0 bases, with 17 bases between the two germline ends. CDR3 loop: CASSSKGQRESTDTQYF. The CDR3 DNA follows: TGTGCCAGCAGCTCTAAGGGACAGCGGGAAAGCACAGATACGCAGTATTTT.

This clonotype was seen repeatedly, ten times or more. The rearrangement links TRBV12-3 or TRBV12-4 to TRBJ1-1, with D possibly matching TRBD1 (5 bases). There are 15 residues in the CDR3. V lost 3 bases to trimming and J lost 1 base, with 12 bases between them. The CDR3 protein is CASSFRVASNTEAFF. The CDR3 region has the DNA TGTGCCAGCAGTTTCAGGGTGGCTTCGAACACTGAAGCTTTCTTT.

This clonotype was detected many times. This rearrangement joins TRBV28 to TRBJ2-3; the match to TRBD2 covers 7 bases. Germline V gene data show CDR1 as MDHEN and CDR2 as SYDVKM. The CDR3 loop spans 12 amino acids. The V segment lost 8 bases and the J segment 4 bases; nucleotides outside the gene matches: 3. The DNA of the CDR3 is TGTGCCAGCGTGGGAGGGCCAGATACGCAGTATTTT. Translation: CASVGGPDTQYF.

Ten or more counts support this clonotype. This chain connects TRBV7-2 to TRBJ2-3, with 11 bases fitting TRBD1. CDR1 is SGHTA and CDR2 is FQGNSA in the germline V gene. V was clipped by 2 bases and J by 4 bases; unmatched bases: 5. The CDR3 is 16 amino acids. The CDR3 sequence is CASSLWRTGGSDTQYF. Written as DNA, the CDR3 is TGTGCCAGCAGCTTATGGAGGACAGGGGGCTCAGATACGCAGTATTTT. The complete variable domain, with remaining parts taken from reference TRBV7-2 and TRBJ2-3, reads GAGVSQSPSNKVTEKGKDVELRCDPISGHTALYWYRQSLGQGLEFLIYFQGNSAPDKSGLPSDRFSAERTGGSVSTLTIQRTQQEDSAVYLCASSLWRTGGSDTQYFGPGTRLTVL.